The 14 T cell receptor beta chains reported below all come from one sample, sequenced in a study of T cell responses to AZD1222 COVID-19 vaccine. TCRdb's table, derived via immunoSEQ multiplex PCR, lists solely in-frame clones and lacks some. The sample yields roughly 100,000 clones, roughly 86% seen once. This specimen consisted of peripheral blood, obtained on day 0 of AZD1222 vaccination. The receptor set was obtained from an adult in good health.

This chain connects TRBV27 to TRBJ2-1; 11 nucleotides align to TRBD2. This CDR3 has 15 residues. The germline V gene has CDR1 MNHEY and CDR2 SMNVEV (reference sequence). Trimming cost V 6 bases and J 2 bases; bases outside gene matches: 3. This chain's CDR3 is CASRRGLAAYNEQFF. The CDR3 DNA sequence: TGTGCCAGCAGACGGGGACTAGCGGCCTACAATGAGCAGTTCTTC.

The chain is built from TRBV6-5 and TRBJ2-6, with D unclear. The germline V and J ends were trimmed by 4 bases and 3 bases, with 4 bases remaining between them. This CDR3 is 13 amino acids long. CDR1 is MNHEY and CDR2 is SVGAGI in the germline V gene. DNA of the CDR3: TGTGCCAGCAGTTTGGATGGGGCCAACGTCCTGACTTTC. Amino acids: CASSLDGANVLTF.

The chain is built from TRBV7-9 and TRBJ1-5; D gene unclear. The CDR3 is 15 amino acids. In germline, CDR1 is SEHNR, CDR2 FQNEAQ (reference sequence). Trimming left V 6 bases short and J 0 bases short, with 12 bases between. The CDR3 reads CASSPGDTSNQPQHF. CDR3 DNA: TGTGCCAGCAGTCCGGGAGACACTAGCAATCAGCCCCAGCATTTT.

The V call is TRBV30, the J call TRBJ1-5; D is possibly TRBD1 (5 bases). The CDR3 is made up of 15 amino acids. Germline lookup yields CDR1 GTSNPN and CDR2 SVGIG (reference sequence). V lost 3 bases to trimming and J lost 3 bases, with 15 bases between them. The CDR3 bases are TGTGCCTGGAGCCTAGGGCAGGGTATCAATCAGCCCCAGCATTTT. This encodes CAWSLGQGINQPQHF.

CDR3 sequence reads: CASSFSGATYNSPLHF. CDR3 DNA: TGTGCCAGCAGTTTTTCAGGGGCTACCTATAATTCACCCCTCCACTTT. This chain links TRBV27 with TRBJ1-6, with TRBD1 as a possible D gene (6 bases). CDR3 length: 16 residues. V was trimmed by 3 bases and J by 2 bases, leaving 11 bases between them. Germline-derived CDR1 and CDR2 are MNHEY and SMNVEV (reference sequence).

The chain employs TRBV11-2 and TRBJ2-1, with D uncertain. V lost 0 bases and J lost 8, with 17 bases in between. Germline V gene sequence: CDR1 SGHAT, CDR2 FQNNGV. The length of the CDR3 is 16 residues. DNA of the CDR3: TGTGCCAGCAGCTTAGATGTGGGTGGACCTCTCCATGAGCAGTTCTTC. Translating it yields CASSLDVGGPLHEQFF.

This rearrangement joins TRBV5-1 to TRBJ1-6; 8 nucleotides agree with TRBD1. Losses at the gene ends were 0 bases for V and 0 bases for J; bases not matched to a gene: 2. CDR1 SGHRS and CDR2 YFSETQ come from the germline V gene. The CDR3 is made up of 17 amino acids. The CDR3 is CASSLEQGVSYNSPLHF. The DNA for the CDR3 is TGCGCCAGCAGCTTGGAACAGGGGGTCTCCTATAATTCACCCCTCCACTTT.

This chain joins TRBV11-3 and TRBJ2-3; D unresolved. CDR1 and CDR2 (germline): SGHNT, YENEEA. This CDR3 comprises 16 residues. The V end lost 5 bases, the J end lost 2 bases, and 17 bases lay between the germline ends. The CDR3 DNA is TGTGCCAGCAGCCTCCGAGGTATGGCGGTCACAGATACGCAGTATTTT. Its translation is CASSLRGMAVTDTQYF. The full variable domain, its missing parts supplied by reference TRBV11-3 and TRBJ2-3, is EAGVVQSPRYKIIEKKQPVAFWCNPISGHNTLYWYLQNLGQGPELLIRYENEEAVDDSQLPKDRFSAERLKGVDSTLKIQPAELGDSAVYLCASSLRGMAVTDTQYFGPGTRLTVL.

Ten or more counts support this clone. The CDR3 nucleotides are TGCGCCAGCAGCCCCGCGGTCTACCGGGACAGGGGCTACGAGCAGTACTTC. As protein: CASSPAVYRDRGYEQYF. The chain links TRBV4-3 to TRBJ2-7; 10 positions match TRBD1. V was clipped by 4 bases and J by 3 bases; unmatched bases: 12. The CDR3 runs 17 residues. The germline V gene encodes CDR1 LGHNA and CDR2 YSLEER.

In its sample, this clone ranks as medium-sized (0.01 to 0.1%). The chain joins TRBV7-9 to TRBJ1-3, with no clear D. The V end lost 5 bases, the J end lost 0 bases, and 14 bases lay between the germline ends. The CDR3 covers 16 residues. From germline, CDR1 is SEHNR and CDR2 FQNEAQ (reference sequence). The DNA for the CDR3 is TGTGCCAGCAGCCCACCCGGGTTCTACTCTGGAAACACCATATATTTT. Its translation is CASSPPGFYSGNTIYF.

This chain links TRBV2 with TRBJ1-3; D is unclear. The length of the CDR3 is 14 residues. Per the germline V gene, CDR1 is SNHLY and CDR2 is FYNNEI. V dropped 1 base and J dropped 4 bases, with 8 bases sitting between them. In DNA form, the CDR3 reads TGTGCCAGCAGTGAAGAGGGAACCGGAAACACCATATATTTT. Translated, it gives CASSEEGTGNTIYF.

The CDR3 spells CASSPSRYEQFF. The CDR3 DNA reads TGTGCCAGCTCACCATCGCGGTACGAGCAGTTCTTC. The V gene is TRBV18, the J gene TRBJ2-1, with D hard to call. This CDR3 has 12 amino acids. The V gene lost 2 bases and the J gene lost 10 bases, with 9 bases spanning the gap. Looked up from germline, CDR1 is KGHSH and CDR2 is LQKENI. Variable domain in full (rest from reference TRBV18 and TRBJ2-1): NAGVMQNPRHLVRRRGQEARLRCSPMKGHSHVYWYRQLPEEGLKFMVYLQKENIIDESGMPKERFSAEFPKEGPSILRIQQVVRGDSAAYFCASSPSRYEQFFGPGTRLTVL.

This chain links TRBV7-2 with TRBJ1-4; no clear D. This CDR3 has 14 amino acids. The V gene's germline CDR1 is SGHTA and CDR2 FQGNSA. Trimming cost V 1 base and J 4 bases, with 7 bases left between them. CDR3 loop: CASSLGRLNEKLFF. CDR3 nucleotide sequence: TGTGCCAGCAGCTTAGGGCGCCTTAATGAAAAACTGTTTTTT.

In this sample, this clone turned up once. The V and J genes are TRBV11-3 and TRBJ2-7; 9 bases align to TRBD1. Germline lookup yields CDR1 SGHNT and CDR2 YENEEA. The CDR3 extends over 14 amino acids. Germline trimming cut 0 bases from V and 4 bases from J; bases unmatched to any gene: 1. CDR3 coding DNA: TGTGCCAGCAGCTTAGAGGGACAGGGTTACGAGCAGTACTTC. Protein sequence: CASSLEGQGYEQYF.